The next 2 T cell receptor beta chains were all read from a single sample in a study of T cells in Graves' hyperthyroidism and ophthalmopathy. RNA transcripts yielded amplified TCR beta CDR3 regions. HTBI primers were employed in a first-round RT-PCR of the TCR CDR3. TCRdb analysed the multiplex PCR reads with MiXCR anew, one entry per CDR3 protein. Seen here are hundreds of thousands of distinct CDR3 sequences, approximately 15% observed once, and the top ten hold more than 4.5%. What was sequenced was blood. The source of these receptors is a woman younger than 45 with Graves' hyperthyroidism that later progressed to Graves' ophthalmopathy.

The genes are TRBV3-1 and TRBJ2-3, with D hard to call. CDR1 and CDR2 (germline): LGHDT, YNNKEL (reference sequence). Deletions cut 6 bases from V and 0 bases from J, with 10 bases between. The CDR3 covers 14 residues. In DNA form, the CDR3 reads TGTGCCAGCAGAGGGTATACCAGCACAGATACGCAGTATTTT. Its translation: CASRGYTSTDTQYF.

This clonotype was counted many times. This chain links TRBV6-8 with TRBJ1-2, with D unresolved. The CDR3 totals 14 residues. Trimming stripped 0 bases from V and 7 bases from J, with 12 bases between. Germline CDR1 is MNHGY and CDR2 is SAAAGT. DNA of the CDR3: TGTGCCAGCAGTTACTCGACTGGACCTACTGGCTACACCTTC. Encoded protein: CASSYSTGPTGYTF.